Below, 16 T cell receptor beta chains from the same sample are listed, as sequenced in a study of T cells in Graves' hyperthyroidism and ophthalmopathy. The CDR3 regions of TCR beta were amplified from RNA transcripts. HTBI primers drove first-round RT-PCR of the TCR CDR3. TCRdb reprocessed the multiplex PCR reads with MiXCR, giving one entry per CDR3 protein. Among about 420,000 distinct CDR3 sequences listed, approximately 14% were seen once. The sample taken for sequencing was blood. These receptors came from a woman aged 18-30 years with Graves' hyperthyroidism.

This clonotype was counted at least ten times. The chain is built from TRBV7-2 and TRBJ1-1, with D uncertain. This CDR3 is 13 amino acids long. Germline lookup yields CDR1 SGHTA and CDR2 FQGNSA. V gave up 6 bases and J gave up 4 bases, with 12 bases separating them. CDR3 in amino acids: CASRERGSTEAFF. The CDR3 coding sequence is TGTGCCAGCAGAGAGCGAGGAAGCACTGAAGCTTTCTTT. The variable domain in full, completed from reference TRBV7-2 and TRBJ1-1, reads GAGVSQSPSNKVTEKGKDVELRCDPISGHTALYWYRQSLGQGLEFLIYFQGNSAPDKSGLPSDRFSAERTGGSVSTLTIQRTQQEDSAVYLCASRERGSTEAFFGQGTRLTVV.

The chain uses TRBV9 and TRBJ1-2; 8 nucleotides match TRBD1. Germline V gene sequence: CDR1 SGDLS, CDR2 YYNGEE. This CDR3 is built from 15 residues. J was trimmed by 4 bases and V by 3 bases; bases with no gene match: 8. The CDR3 DNA reads TGTGCCAGCAGCGGGACAGGGTCCCTCTTCTATGGCTACACCTTC. Protein: CASSGTGSLFYGYTF.

In its sample, this clonotype was seen a few times. This rearrangement joins TRBV20-1 to TRBJ2-7, with 9 bases fitting TRBD2. Germline loops: CDR1 DFQATT, CDR2 SNEGSKA (reference sequence). V trimming: 3 bases; J trimming: 6 bases; junction bases outside the gene matches: 12. The CDR3 has 15 residues. CDR3 amino acids: CSARRPSGVSGEQYF. CDR3 nucleotide sequence: TGCAGTGCTAGGAGGCCTAGCGGGGTGTCGGGCGAGCAGTACTTC.

This clonotype was recorded many times. This chain joins TRBV2 and TRBJ1-1, with D unresolved. V lost 6 bases and J 0 bases, leaving 17 bases between the germline ends. This CDR3 is 16 amino acids long. Per germline, CDR1 SNHLY and CDR2 FYNNEI. CDR3 amino acids: CASRPGPTSMNTEAFF. The CDR3 DNA follows: TGTGCCAGCAGACCCGGGCCCACTAGTATGAACACTGAAGCTTTCTTT.

This clonotype has at least ten counts. This chain joins TRBV12-3 or TRBV12-4 and TRBJ1-2; D unresolved. The CDR3 length is 13 residues. V shed 2 bases and J shed 8 bases, with 12 bases lying between them. The CDR3 reads CASSLWQDWGYTF. CDR3 nucleotides: TGTGCCAGCAGTTTATGGCAGGACTGGGGCTACACCTTC.

V is TRBV7-2 and J is TRBJ2-7, with 9 positions matching TRBD1. The V segment lost 4 bases and the J segment 5 bases; nucleotides outside the gene matches: 18. Germline lookup yields CDR1 SGHTA and CDR2 FQGNSA. CDR3 size: 18 residues. The CDR3 DNA sequence: TGTGCCAGCAGCTATATAATAGGCGGGGACAGGGACAAAGACGAGCAGTACTTC. Translation: CASSYIIGGDRDKDEQYF.

This clonotype was seen many times. The V and J genes are TRBV7-8 and TRBJ2-2, with a weak D call TRBD2 (6 bases). Looked up from germline, CDR1 is SGHVS and CDR2 is FQNEAQ. There are 16 residues in the CDR3. Trimming pared 5 bases from V and 0 bases from J, leaving 13 bases between. CDR3 nucleotide sequence: TGTGCCAGCAGCATGAGGACTACCTCGAACACCGGGGAGCTGTTTTTT. Amino acid sequence: CASSMRTTSNTGELFF.

CDR3 nucleotide sequence: TGTGCCAGCAGCGTACGTCCGGGAGGGGAGGGCACCGGGGAGCTGTTTTTT. Its translation: CASSVRPGGEGTGELFF. The gene calls are TRBV9 and TRBJ2-2, with TRBD2 matching 8 bases. Germline lookup yields CDR1 SGDLS and CDR2 YYNGEE. The V gene end was trimmed by 1 base and the J gene end by 4 bases; junction bases not matched to a gene: 9. There are 17 residues in the CDR3.

This clonotype was detected a few times. The V and J genes are TRBV6-1 and TRBJ2-7; 8 nucleotides align to TRBD2. The CDR3 has 14 residues. V lost 5 bases, J lost 3 bases, and 6 bases stayed unmatched. Germline lookup yields CDR1 MNHNS and CDR2 SASEGT. CDR3 residues: CASSRSGSGYEQYF. The CDR3, as DNA: TGTGCCAGCAGTCGGAGCGGGAGTGGCTACGAGCAGTACTTC.

This clonotype was seen at least ten times. The rearrangement joins TRBV18 to TRBJ2-3, with 7 positions matching TRBD2. In germline, CDR1 is KGHSH, CDR2 LQKENI. The V segment lost 6 bases and the J segment 6 bases; nucleotides outside the gene matches: 9. The CDR3 contains 14 residues. The CDR3 DNA sequence: TGTGCCAGCTCCCCCGGAGCGGGATTCGATACGCAGTATTTT. This gives the protein CASSPGAGFDTQYF.

The table lists this clonotype with many counts. The V call is TRBV7-9, the J call TRBJ2-7; D gene unclear. Deletions cut 1 base from V and 1 base from J, with 14 bases between. The CDR3 is made up of 16 amino acids. Germline V gene data show CDR1 as SEHNR and CDR2 as FQNEAQ (reference sequence). CDR3 region: CASSLVSIETSYEQYF. The CDR3 nucleotides read TGTGCCAGCAGCTTAGTATCTATCGAGACATCCTACGAGCAGTACTTC.

The V gene is TRBV3-1, the J gene TRBJ1-2; D is unclear. Germline V CDR1 and CDR2: LGHDT, YNNKEL (reference sequence). V was cut by 0 bases and J by 1 base, with 6 bases left in between. The CDR3 has 14 amino acids. Written as DNA, the CDR3 is TGTGCCAGCAGCCAAGATTTCGTTAACTATGGCTACACCTTC. Translation gives CASSQDFVNYGYTF.

There are many counts of this clonotype. V and J are TRBV2 and TRBJ2-5; D ambiguous. This CDR3 comprises 13 residues. Trimming pared 6 bases from V and 4 bases from J, leaving 12 bases between. In germline, CDR1 is SNHLY, CDR2 FYNNEI. Here the CDR3 DNA reads TGTGCCAGCAGGGGCAGCACGGGAGAGACCCAGTACTTC. It specifies CASRGSTGETQYF.

For this clonotype: Just one base apart from a much larger clone, this may be a read error. The rearrangement uses TRBV5-1 and TRBJ2-5; D may be TRBD1 or TRBD2 (5 bases each). The CDR3 consists of 16 residues. Germline V gene lookup returns CDR1 SGHRS and CDR2 YFSETQ. V was trimmed by 0 bases and J by 7 bases, leaving 19 bases between them. In nucleotides, the CDR3 is TGCGCCAGCAGCTTGGAACGGCCCCATGGGACGCGGACCCAGTACTTC. Translated: CASSLERPHGTRTQYF.

This clonotype was counted at least ten times. This chain uses TRBV28 with TRBJ1-1; a possible D gene is TRBD1 (6 bases). Trimming shortened V by 4 bases and J by 0 bases, and 9 bases separated the two germline ends. Looked up from germline, CDR1 is MDHEN and CDR2 is SYDVKM. The CDR3 is made up of 14 amino acids. This CDR3 is CASSWTAMNTEAFF. CDR3 coding DNA: TGTGCCAGCAGTTGGACAGCGATGAACACTGAAGCTTTCTTT.

This clonotype was counted at least ten times. The J gene is TRBJ2-7, the V gene TRBV7-2; possibly TRBD1 for D (5 bases). The germline V gene has CDR1 SGHTA and CDR2 FQGNSA. This CDR3 is 14 amino acids long. The germline V and J ends were trimmed by 5 bases and 0 bases, with 11 bases remaining between them. The CDR3 DNA is TGTGCCAGCAGCGCCCGGACATACTCCTACGAGCAGTACTTC. Residues: CASSARTYSYEQYF. Full variable domain (remainder filled in from reference TRBV7-2 and TRBJ2-7): GAGVSQSPSNKVTEKGKDVELRCDPISGHTALYWYRQSLGQGLEFLIYFQGNSAPDKSGLPSDRFSAERTGGSVSTLTIQRTQQEDSAVYLCASSARTYSYEQYFGPGTRLTVT.